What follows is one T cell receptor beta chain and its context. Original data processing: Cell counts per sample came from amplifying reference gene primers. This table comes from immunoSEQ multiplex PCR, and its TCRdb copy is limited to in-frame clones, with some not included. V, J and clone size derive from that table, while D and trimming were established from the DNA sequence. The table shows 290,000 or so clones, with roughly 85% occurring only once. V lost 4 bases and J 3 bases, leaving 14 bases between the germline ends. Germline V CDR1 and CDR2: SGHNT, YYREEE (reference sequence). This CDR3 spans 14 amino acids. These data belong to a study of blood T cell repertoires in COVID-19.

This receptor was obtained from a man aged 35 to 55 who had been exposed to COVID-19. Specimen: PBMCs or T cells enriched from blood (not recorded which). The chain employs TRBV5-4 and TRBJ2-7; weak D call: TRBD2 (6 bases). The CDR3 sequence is CASSPRLGSYEQYF. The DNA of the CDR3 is TGTGCCAGCAGCCCGAGACTAGGGAGCTACGAGCAGTACTTC.